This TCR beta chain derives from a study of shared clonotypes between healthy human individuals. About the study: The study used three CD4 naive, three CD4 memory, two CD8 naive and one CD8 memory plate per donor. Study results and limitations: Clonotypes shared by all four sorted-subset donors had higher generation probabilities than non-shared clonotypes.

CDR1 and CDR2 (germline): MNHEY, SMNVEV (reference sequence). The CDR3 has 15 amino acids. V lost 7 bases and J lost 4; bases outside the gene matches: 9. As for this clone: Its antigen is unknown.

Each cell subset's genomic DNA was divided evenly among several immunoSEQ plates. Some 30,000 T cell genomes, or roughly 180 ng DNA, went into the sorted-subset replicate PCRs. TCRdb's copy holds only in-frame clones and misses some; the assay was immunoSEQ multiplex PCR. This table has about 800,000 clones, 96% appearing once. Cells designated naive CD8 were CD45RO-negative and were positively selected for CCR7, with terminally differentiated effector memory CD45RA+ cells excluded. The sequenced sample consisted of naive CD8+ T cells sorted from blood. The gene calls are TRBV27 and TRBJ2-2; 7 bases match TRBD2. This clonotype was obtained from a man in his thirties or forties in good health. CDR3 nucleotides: TGTGCCAGCAAGGCAGGGACTAAGGTCACCGGGGAGCTGTTTTTT. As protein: CASKAGTKVTGELFF.